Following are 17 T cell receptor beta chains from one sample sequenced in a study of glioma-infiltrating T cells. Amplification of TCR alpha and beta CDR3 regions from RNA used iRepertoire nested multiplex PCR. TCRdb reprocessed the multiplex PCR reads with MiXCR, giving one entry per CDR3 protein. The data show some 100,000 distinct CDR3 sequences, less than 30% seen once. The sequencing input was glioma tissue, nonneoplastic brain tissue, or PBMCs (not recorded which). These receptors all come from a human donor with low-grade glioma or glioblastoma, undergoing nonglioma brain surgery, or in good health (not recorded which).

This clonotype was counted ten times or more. Here the CDR3 reads CAISEGQGGTEAFF. The CDR3 DNA reads TGTGCCATCAGTGAGGGACAGGGGGGAACTGAAGCTTTCTTT. The chain employs TRBV10-3 and TRBJ1-1; 10 positions agree with TRBD1. With 2 bases clipped from V and 5 bases from J, the junction kept 2 bases outside the gene matches. Germline values: CDR1 ENHRY, CDR2 SYGVKD. The CDR3 runs to 14 residues.

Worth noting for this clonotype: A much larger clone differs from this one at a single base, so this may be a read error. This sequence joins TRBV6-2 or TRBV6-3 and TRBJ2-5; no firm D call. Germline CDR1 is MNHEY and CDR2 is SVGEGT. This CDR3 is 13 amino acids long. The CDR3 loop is CTSSQGAAGTQYF. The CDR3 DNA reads TGTACCAGCAGCCAAGGTGCAGCCGGGACCCAGTACTTC.

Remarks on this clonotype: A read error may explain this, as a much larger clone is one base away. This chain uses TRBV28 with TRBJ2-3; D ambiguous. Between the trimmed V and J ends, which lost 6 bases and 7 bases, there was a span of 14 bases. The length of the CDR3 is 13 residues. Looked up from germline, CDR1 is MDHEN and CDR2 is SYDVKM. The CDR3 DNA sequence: TGTGCCAGCAGATTCGCGACTCTAAATACGCAGTATTTT. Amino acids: CASRFATLNTQYF.

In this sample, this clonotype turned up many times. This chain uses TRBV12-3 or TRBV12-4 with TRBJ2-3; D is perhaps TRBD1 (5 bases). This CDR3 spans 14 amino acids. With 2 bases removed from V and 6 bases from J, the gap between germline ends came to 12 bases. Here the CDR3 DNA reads TGTGCCAGCAGTTTACCAGGGATGAGTGATACGCAGTATTTT. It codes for CASSLPGMSDTQYF.

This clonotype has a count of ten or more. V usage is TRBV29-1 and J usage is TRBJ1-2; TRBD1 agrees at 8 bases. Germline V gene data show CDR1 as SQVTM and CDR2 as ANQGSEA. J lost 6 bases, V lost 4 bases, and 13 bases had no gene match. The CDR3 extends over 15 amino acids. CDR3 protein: CSVALLRTGINGYTF. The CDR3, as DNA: TGCAGCGTTGCTTTACTCCGGACAGGGATAAATGGCTACACCTTC.

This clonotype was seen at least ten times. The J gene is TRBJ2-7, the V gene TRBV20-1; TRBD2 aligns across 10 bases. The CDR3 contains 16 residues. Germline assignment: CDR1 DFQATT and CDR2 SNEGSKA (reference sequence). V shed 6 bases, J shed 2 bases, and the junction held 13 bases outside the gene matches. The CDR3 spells CSALTSGLTGPYEQYF. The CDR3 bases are TGCAGTGCCCTGACTAGCGGGCTAACGGGCCCCTACGAGCAGTACTTC.

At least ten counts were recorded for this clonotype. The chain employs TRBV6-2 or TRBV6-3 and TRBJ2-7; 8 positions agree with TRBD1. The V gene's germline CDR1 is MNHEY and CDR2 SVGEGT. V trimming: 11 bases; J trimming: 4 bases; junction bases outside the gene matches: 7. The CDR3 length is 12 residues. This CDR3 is CAGGQGLYEQYF. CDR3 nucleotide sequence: TGTGCCGGAGGACAGGGACTTTACGAGCAGTACTTC.

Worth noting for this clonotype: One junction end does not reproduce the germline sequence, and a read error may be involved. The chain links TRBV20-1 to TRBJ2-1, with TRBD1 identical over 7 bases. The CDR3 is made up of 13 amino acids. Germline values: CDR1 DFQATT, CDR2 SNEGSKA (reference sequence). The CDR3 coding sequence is TGCAGTGCTAGGATCCCGGGACAGAATGGGCAGTTCTTC. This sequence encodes CSARIPGQNGQFF.

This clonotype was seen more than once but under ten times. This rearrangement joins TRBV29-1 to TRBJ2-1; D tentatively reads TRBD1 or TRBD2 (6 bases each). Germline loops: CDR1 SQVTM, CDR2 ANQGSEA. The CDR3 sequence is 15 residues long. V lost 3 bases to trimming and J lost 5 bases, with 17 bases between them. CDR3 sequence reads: CSVEGGREKDNEQFF. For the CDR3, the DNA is TGCAGCGTTGAGGGGGGCAGGGAAAAGGACAATGAGCAGTTCTTC.

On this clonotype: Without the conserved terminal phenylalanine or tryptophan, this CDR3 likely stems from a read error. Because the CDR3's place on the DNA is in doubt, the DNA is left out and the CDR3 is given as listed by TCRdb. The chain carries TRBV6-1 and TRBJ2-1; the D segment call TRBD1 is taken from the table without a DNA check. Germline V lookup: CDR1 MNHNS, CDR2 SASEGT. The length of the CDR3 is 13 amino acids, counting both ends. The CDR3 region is CSSEGGKFNEKFL.

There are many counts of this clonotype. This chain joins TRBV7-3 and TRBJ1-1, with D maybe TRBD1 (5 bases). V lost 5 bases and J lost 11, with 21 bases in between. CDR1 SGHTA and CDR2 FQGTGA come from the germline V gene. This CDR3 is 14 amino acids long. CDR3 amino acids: CASSPSRTAGDAFF. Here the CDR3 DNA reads TGTGCCAGCAGCCCCTCGCGGACGGCGGGGGACGCTTTCTTT.

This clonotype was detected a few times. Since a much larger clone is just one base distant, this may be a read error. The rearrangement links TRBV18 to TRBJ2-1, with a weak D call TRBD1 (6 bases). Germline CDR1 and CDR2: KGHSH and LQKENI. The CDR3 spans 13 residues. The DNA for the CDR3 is TGTGCCAGCTCACTCAATAGGGACAATGAGCAGCTCTTC. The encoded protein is CASSLNRDNEQLF.

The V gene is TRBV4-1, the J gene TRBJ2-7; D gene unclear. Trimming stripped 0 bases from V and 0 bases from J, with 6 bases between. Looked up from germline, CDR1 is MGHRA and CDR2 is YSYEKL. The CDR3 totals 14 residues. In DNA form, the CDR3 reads TGCGCCAGCAGCCAAGATACGGGCTCCTACGAGCAGTACTTC. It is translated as CASSQDTGSYEQYF.

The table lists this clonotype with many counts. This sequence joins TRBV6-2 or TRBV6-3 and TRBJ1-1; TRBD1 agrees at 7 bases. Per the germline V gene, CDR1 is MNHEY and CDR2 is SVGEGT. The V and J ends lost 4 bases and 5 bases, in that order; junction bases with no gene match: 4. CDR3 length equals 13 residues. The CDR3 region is CASSSQGGTEAFF. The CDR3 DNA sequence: TGTGCCAGCAGTTCTCAGGGGGGGACTGAAGCTTTCTTT.

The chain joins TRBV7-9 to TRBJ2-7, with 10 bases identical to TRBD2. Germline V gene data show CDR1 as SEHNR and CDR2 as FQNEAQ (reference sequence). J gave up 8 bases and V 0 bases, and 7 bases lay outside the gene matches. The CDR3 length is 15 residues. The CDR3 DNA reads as TGTGCCAGCAGCTTAGCTAGCGGGAGGCTTAACAAGCAGTACTTC. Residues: CASSLASGRLNKQYF.

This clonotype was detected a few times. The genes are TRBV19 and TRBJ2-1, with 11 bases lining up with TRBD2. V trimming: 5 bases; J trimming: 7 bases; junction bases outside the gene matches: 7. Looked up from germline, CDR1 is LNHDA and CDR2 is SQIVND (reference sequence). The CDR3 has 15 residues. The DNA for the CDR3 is TGTGCCAGTAGTTTCACTAGCGGGAGTATGAATGAGCAGTTCTTC. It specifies CASSFTSGSMNEQFF.

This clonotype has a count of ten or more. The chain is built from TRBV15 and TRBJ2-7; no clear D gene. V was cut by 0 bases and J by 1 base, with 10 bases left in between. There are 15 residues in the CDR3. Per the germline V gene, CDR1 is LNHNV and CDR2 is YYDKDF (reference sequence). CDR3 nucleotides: TGTGCCACCAGCAGAGATACGTGGGCTTCCTACGAGCAGTACTTC. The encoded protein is CATSRDTWASYEQYF.